These 21 T cell receptor beta chains came from one sample sequenced in a study of human CD8 memory T cell subsets. Scientists made TCR beta libraries using UMI-labeled 5' RACE. TCRdb re-called the 5' RACE reads and shows each CDR3 protein once, DNA omitted. The sample data list around 6,800 distinct CDR3 sequences. TPEX denoted exhausted-like, CCR7+ PD-1+ TIGIT+ early memory CD8+ T cells. The material sequenced was CD8+ T cells from PBMCs. These receptors were taken from a human donor in good health.

The genes are TRBV7-9 and TRBJ1-4; the D gene TCRdb calls, TRBD1, cannot be checked with no DNA. Germline CDR1 is SEHNR and CDR2 is FQNEAQ (reference sequence). The length of the CDR3 is 14 residues. The CDR3 reads CASSLAGGGEKLFF.

The rearrangement uses TRBV7-9 and TRBJ1-5. This CDR3 has 12 amino acids. CDR1 is SEHNR and CDR2 is FQNEAQ in the germline V gene (reference sequence). The CDR3 is CASSLDNQPQHF.

CDR3 loop: CASSYSSQAGLNYGYTF. The chain combines TRBV6-6 with TRBJ1-2. CDR1 MNHNY and CDR2 SVGAGI come from the germline V gene (reference sequence). This CDR3 spans 17 amino acids.

The V gene is TRBV20-1, the J gene TRBJ2-1; lacking DNA, the TRBD1 call made by TCRdb goes unchecked. This CDR3 is built from 14 residues. CDR1 and CDR2 from the germline V gene are DFQATT and SNEGSKA (reference sequence). CDR3 sequence: CSAAPGGNNNEQFF.

This clonotype ranks as medium-sized in terms of frequency. The J gene is TRBJ1-2, the V gene TRBV5-5. Germline values: CDR1 SGHKS, CDR2 YYEKEE (reference sequence). This CDR3 is 12 amino acids long. This chain's CDR3 is CASSLGGYGYTF.

The chain carries TRBV29-1 and TRBJ2-7; with no DNA, the TCRdb D assignment of TRBD2 cannot be verified. Germline values: CDR1 SQVTM, CDR2 ANQGSEA. This CDR3 spans 15 amino acids. The CDR3 sequence is CSVEVPAGGAYEQYF.

This sequence joins TRBV15 and TRBJ2-3; TCRdb's D call, TRBD2, is unchecked because there is no DNA. The V gene's germline CDR1 is LNHNV and CDR2 YYDKDF (reference sequence). CDR3 size: 16 residues. CDR3 in amino acids: CATSRDTLAGADTQYF.

The chain has TRBV28 and TRBJ2-3; there is no DNA to check the TCRdb D call of TRBD1. Germline CDR1 MDHEN, CDR2 SYDVKM. The CDR3 has 15 amino acids. The CDR3 loop reads CASSLSGFPRDTQYF.

The rearrangement joins TRBV7-9 to TRBJ2-7; the TCRdb D gene call, TRBD1, has no DNA to confirm it. The germline CDR1 and CDR2 sequences are SEHNR and FQNEAQ (reference sequence). The CDR3 covers 15 residues. CDR3: CASSPRGGGPLEQYF.

This clonotype registers medium-sized by frequency. The gene calls are TRBV5-1 and TRBJ2-2; TCRdb names TRBD1, which stays unverified in the absence of DNA. The CDR3 contains 15 residues. CDR1 SGHRS and CDR2 YFSETQ come from the germline V gene. The CDR3 region is CASSLQGADTGELFF. The variable domain in full, with the rest retrieved from reference TRBV5-1 and TRBJ2-2, is KAGVTQTPRYLIKTRGQQVTLSCSPISGHRSVSWYQQTPGQGLQFLFEYFSETQRNKGNFPGRFSGRQFSNSRSEMNVSTLELGDSALYLCASSLQGADTGELFFGEGSRLTVL.

The chain is built from TRBV28 and TRBJ2-7; TCRdb's D gene call, TRBD1, goes unchecked for lack of DNA. The CDR3 sequence is 12 residues long. Germline CDR1 and CDR2: MDHEN and SYDVKM. CDR3: CASSRQGYEQYF.

The V and J genes are TRBV28 and TRBJ2-5; the D gene TCRdb calls, TRBD1, cannot be checked with no DNA. The CDR3 spans 15 residues. Germline CDR1 MDHEN, CDR2 SYDVKM. Here the CDR3 reads CASSLFGAEGETQYF.

The chain is built from TRBV4-1 and TRBJ1-1; the D call from TCRdb, TRBD1, cannot be confirmed without DNA. From germline, CDR1 is MGHRA and CDR2 YSYEKL. CDR3 length equals 15 residues. The CDR3 loop reads CASSPQGQGGIEAFF.

The V gene is TRBV27, the J gene TRBJ1-4; the D gene TCRdb calls, TRBD1, cannot be checked with no DNA. Germline-derived CDR1 and CDR2 are MNHEY and SMNVEV (reference sequence). This CDR3 contains 14 residues. The CDR3: CASSLGLANEKLFF.

This clonotype is called medium-sized based on its frequency. V is TRBV29-1 and J is TRBJ2-3; TCRdb picks TRBD2, but there is no DNA to check that call. The CDR3 spans 11 residues. Germline V lookup: CDR1 SQVTM, CDR2 ANQGSEA. CDR3: CSVEGLGTQYF.

This chain links TRBV5-1 with TRBJ2-1; TCRdb names TRBD2, which stays unverified in the absence of DNA. Germline values: CDR1 SGHRS, CDR2 YFSETQ. The CDR3 sequence is 13 residues long. The CDR3 loop reads CASRDYNYNEQFF.

The chain has TRBV20-1 and TRBJ1-3; TCRdb gives TRBD1 as the D gene, but with no DNA this cannot be confirmed. The CDR3 loop spans 12 amino acids. Germline V lookup: CDR1 DFQATT, CDR2 SNEGSKA (reference sequence). The CDR3 is CSARETGGNIYF.

CDR3 sequence reads: CASSEEMRGEQYF. The chain is built from TRBV2 and TRBJ2-7; TCRdb returns TRBD1, unconfirmable since there is no DNA. The length of the CDR3 is 13 residues. Germline CDR1 and CDR2: SNHLY and FYNNEI. The complete variable domain, with remaining parts taken from reference TRBV2 and TRBJ2-7, reads EPEVTQTPSHQVTQMGQEVILRCVPISNHLYFYWYRQILGQKVEFLVSFYNNEISEKSEIFDDQFSVERPDGSNFTLKIRSTKLEDSAMYFCASSEEMRGEQYFGPGTRLTVT.

The chain uses TRBV28 and TRBJ2-7; as DNA is missing, the TRBD1 call by TCRdb cannot be tested. CDR1 is MDHEN, CDR2 SYDVKM, per germline. This CDR3 contains 17 residues. CDR3 region: CASSSSHNRGGTYEQYF.

The V call is TRBV5-1, the J call TRBJ2-5; as DNA is missing, the TRBD2 call by TCRdb cannot be tested. The CDR3 runs to 14 residues. Looked up from germline, CDR1 is SGHRS and CDR2 is YFSETQ. CDR3 residues: CASSLAGSWETQYF.

The J gene is TRBJ2-5, the V gene TRBV7-2; TCRdb calls TRBD2, which cannot be checked without DNA. The germline V gene encodes CDR1 SGHTA and CDR2 FQGNSA. The length of the CDR3 is 15 residues. The CDR3 sequence is CASSPSGRDQETQYF.